This record looks at one TCR beta chain sequence and its context. These data originate in a study of blood T cell repertoires in COVID-19. Study overall: The United States, Italy and Spain supplied acute and convalescent COVID-19 samples. In each case, the material was cDNA or gDNA derived from T cells, B-cell-depleted T cells, or PBMCs.

CDR1 LNHDA and CDR2 SQIVND come from the germline V gene (reference sequence). The CDR3 extends over 14 amino acids. Trimming removed 5 bases at V and 3 bases at J, with 13 bases between. As handled by the study authors: Amplification of reference gene primers provided the estimated nucleated cell counts. Repertoires were generated with immunoSEQ multiplex PCR, while TCRdb's copy carries only in-frame clones and drops some. V and J calls and clone size come straight from that table; D and trimming were deduced from the DNA. The sample shows about 400,000 clones, roughly nine tenths of them seen only once.

The chain has TRBV19 and TRBJ1-1; tentatively, D is TRBD1 (5 bases). The sequenced material came from peripheral blood. This receptor was taken from a man aged 35 to 55 with acute or convalescent COVID-19. The chain's CDR3 is CASSLGVGDTEAFF. CDR3 nucleotide sequence: TGTGCCAGTAGTCTAGGGGTAGGGGACACTGAAGCTTTCTTT.